These 13 T cell receptor beta chains originate from one sample sequenced in a study of early T cells in non-severe SARS-CoV-2 infection. MiXCR, applied by TCRdb to the 5' RACE reads, yields one record per CDR3 protein. The repertoire holds more than 55,000 distinct CDR3 sequences, with approximately 12% as singletons. What was sequenced was whole blood. These receptors all come from an adult who was a healthcare worker with PCR-confirmed SARS-CoV-2 infection or an uninfected control (not recorded which).

The chain joins TRBV15 to TRBJ2-7, with no clear D. Germline CDR1 reads LNHNV; CDR2 reads YYDKDF (reference sequence). CDR3 length: 17 amino acids. V was cut by 0 bases and J by 2 bases, with 17 bases left in between. CDR3 DNA: TGTGCCACCAGCAGAGACATCGGTAGATATGGCCCCTACGAGCAGTACTTC. Its protein is CATSRDIGRYGPYEQYF. Supplemented by reference TRBV15 and TRBJ2-7, the full variable domain reads DAMVIQNPRYQVTQFGKPVTLSCSQTLNHNVMYWYQQKSSQAPKLLFHYYDKDFNNEADTPDNFQSRRPNTSFCFLDIRSPGLGDTAMYLCATSRDIGRYGPYEQYFGPGTRLTVT.

This clonotype has just a few counts. A read error may account for a junction end that differs from germline. The chain joins TRBV4-3 to TRBJ2-3; 10 bases align to TRBD2. The CDR3 has 17 amino acids. Germline values: CDR1 LGHNA, CDR2 YSLEER. The CDR3 spells CASSQVPSGGSRDTQFF. The CDR3 coding sequence is TGCGCCAGCAGCCAAGTACCTAGCGGGGGATCGAGGGATACGCAGTTTTTT.

V gene TRBV5-1 combines with J gene TRBJ2-5; D may be TRBD1 (5 bases). Trimming cost V 7 bases and J 3 bases, with 13 bases left between them. Per germline, CDR1 SGHRS and CDR2 YFSETQ. This CDR3 region has 13 residues. This chain's CDR3 is CASRVTGKETQYF. The DNA of the CDR3 is TGCGCCAGCCGGGTAACAGGAAAAGAGACCCAGTACTTC.

The sample holds a few counts of this clonotype. The V gene is TRBV11-2, the J gene TRBJ1-1, with no clear D. The V end lost 7 bases, the J end lost 10 bases, and 19 bases lay between the germline ends. This CDR3 is built from 13 residues. Germline CDR1 SGHAT, CDR2 FQNNGV. CDR3 nucleotide sequence: TGTGCCAGCACCAATACCCCGGAGTCCGGAGCTTTCTTT. Encoded protein: CASTNTPESGAFF.

The table lists this clonotype with a few counts. CDR3 in amino acids: CASSREYPGELFF. The CDR3 DNA sequence: TGTGCCAGCAGCCGAGAGTATCCCGGGGAGCTGTTTTTT. The rearrangement links TRBV25-1 to TRBJ2-2; D gene ambiguous. Between the trimmed V and J ends, which lost 6 bases and 6 bases, there was a span of 11 bases. This CDR3 has 13 amino acids. The germline V gene has CDR1 MGHDK and CDR2 SYGVNS.

The chain employs TRBV10-3 and TRBJ1-3; possibly TRBD1 for D (5 bases). This CDR3 comprises 12 residues. Trimming took off 3 bases at V and 6 bases at J, with 6 bases between the two ends. Germline-derived CDR1 and CDR2 are ENHRY and SYGVKD. The CDR3: CAISEQANTIYF. The CDR3 DNA is TGTGCCATCAGTGAACAGGCAAACACCATATATTTT.

This clonotype was counted at least ten times. In DNA form, the CDR3 reads TGTGCCAGCAGTGTGGACGGTTCCTACAATGAGCAGTTCTTC. It translates to CASSVDGSYNEQFF. The gene calls are TRBV9 and TRBJ2-1, with D hard to call. The CDR3 extends over 14 amino acids. Germline CDR1 is SGDLS and CDR2 is YYNGEE. V gave up 5 bases and J gave up 1 base, with 10 bases separating them.

In this sample, this clonotype turned up many times. V usage is TRBV9 and J usage is TRBJ2-1; 8 bases agree with TRBD2. Germline CDR1 is SGDLS and CDR2 is YYNGEE. V gave up 0 bases and J gave up 5 bases; unmatched junction bases: 4. CDR3 length: 15 amino acids. The CDR3, as DNA: TGTGCCAGCAGCGTAGCGCTAGCGGGCCACAATGAGCAGTTCTTC. This codes for CASSVALAGHNEQFF.

This clonotype was detected only a few times. The J gene is TRBJ2-1, the V gene TRBV29-1, with a tentative D call TRBD1 (5 bases). Germline assignment: CDR1 SQVTM and CDR2 ANQGSEA. V lost 7 bases and J lost 0, with 13 bases in between. The CDR3 runs 14 residues. The CDR3 spells CSGEQVSSYNEQFF. Here the CDR3 DNA reads TGCAGCGGCGAACAGGTGAGCTCCTACAATGAGCAGTTCTTC.

This clonotype was seen many times. The chain carries TRBV5-6 and TRBJ1-1; perhaps TRBD1 as D (5 bases). CDR3 size: 16 residues. Trimming took off 4 bases at V and 0 bases at J, with 16 bases between the two ends. Germline values: CDR1 SGHDT, CDR2 YYEEEE. The CDR3 bases are TGTGCCAGCAGCATCGAATCGACAGCCATGAACACTGAAGCTTTCTTT. Translating it yields CASSIESTAMNTEAFF. Filled out from reference TRBV5-6 and TRBJ1-1, the complete variable domain reads DAGVTQSPTHLIKTRGQQVTLRCSPKSGHDTVSWYQQALGQGPQFIFQYYEEEERQRGNFPDRFSGHQFPNYSSELNVNALLLGDSALYLCASSIESTAMNTEAFFGQGTRLTVV.

This clonotype was counted only a few times. V is TRBV11-2 and J is TRBJ2-7; D is perhaps TRBD2 (6 bases). Germline loops: CDR1 SGHAT, CDR2 FQNNGV. The CDR3 covers 14 residues. V was shortened by 5 bases and J by 6 bases, with 17 bases between the two germline ends. CDR3 bases: TGTGCCAGCAGCCACCTAAGGCGGGGCCCCGAGCAGTACTTC. This gives the protein CASSHLRRGPEQYF.

The CDR3 coding sequence is TGTGCCTGGACCGGGACAAAGAACACTGAAGCTTTCTTT. It codes for CAWTGTKNTEAFF. J is TRBJ1-1 and V is TRBV30; TRBD1 is a possible D gene (6 bases). Germline values: CDR1 GTSNPN, CDR2 SVGIG (reference sequence). CDR3 size: 13 residues. V was clipped by 4 bases and J by 1 base, with 10 bases between them.

This clonotype was recorded many times. The chain uses TRBV4-2 and TRBJ2-1; 10 bases are a match to TRBD2. The CDR3 consists of 17 residues. Germline trimming cut 1 base from V and 2 bases from J; bases unmatched to any gene: 5. Looked up from germline, CDR1 is LGHNA and CDR2 is YNFKEQ. The CDR3 DNA reads TGTGCCAGCAGCCAAGGGCAGCGGGGGGGCCCCTACAATGAGCAGTTCTTC. This codes for CASSQGQRGGPYNEQFF.